The subject of this entry is one T cell receptor beta chain. Its target is not known. The data were obtained in a study of cytomegalovirus exposure and HLA in healthy donors. Study-wide context: HLA-typed donors contributed about 85 million unique TCRs, which were held in an early data release.

Study outcomes and limitations: A few CMV-associated chains proved CMV antigen-specific in vitro.

The PCR ran on 60 Vbeta and 13 Jbeta primers. The table came from immunoSEQ multiplex PCR; TCRdb's copy has only in-frame clones and leaves some out. The repertoire holds about 160,000 clones, with about 79% as singletons. This CDR3 is built from 16 residues. The germline V gene has CDR1 SGHRS and CDR2 YFSETQ. J was trimmed by 4 bases and V by 0 bases; bases with no gene match: 6. The V and J genes are TRBV5-1 and TRBJ2-3, with 9 bases identical to TRBD1. What was sequenced was PBMCs. This TCR derives from a man in his forties or fifties in good health and CMV-seropositive. CDR3 nucleotides: TGCGCCAGCAGCTTGGCGGGACAGGGCCCCGCAGATACGCAGTATTTT. Its translation is CASSLAGQGPADTQYF.